The subject of this entry is one TCR beta chain. This sample is part of a study of blood T cell repertoires in COVID-19. Study-level background: Spain, Italy and the United States supplied samples that represented acute and convalescent COVID-19. T cells, B-cell-depleted T cells, or PBMCs provided the cDNA or gDNA that served as material.

The length of the CDR3 is 15 residues. The germline gives CDR1 SEHNR, CDR2 FQNEAQ (reference sequence). The trim removed 7 bases at V and 7 bases at J, leaving 9 bases unmatched. Sequencing was performed with immunoSEQ multiplex PCR; in TCRdb, only in-frame clones are kept and a portion is missing. The sample holds 140,000 to 150,000 clones, over 75% seen once. The chain has TRBV7-9 and TRBJ1-6; TRBD1 agrees at 8 bases. Sequencing used peripheral blood. This clonotype was obtained from a woman between 50 and 59 years old with acute or convalescent COVID-19. The DNA for the CDR3 is TGTGCCAGCACCTCAGAGGGACAGGAGAATTCACCCCTCCACTTT. Its translation: CASTSEGQENSPLHF.